This TCR beta chain was recorded in a study of blood T cell repertoires in COVID-19. The wider study: T cells, B-cell-depleted T cells, or PBMCs supplied cDNA or gDNA.

How the authors handled the data: For nucleated cells, counts were estimated from reference gene primer amplification. Sequencing used immunoSEQ multiplex PCR; TCRdb keeps in-frame clones, though not all of them. V and J calls and clone size are given by that table; D and trimming were obtained from the DNA. Altogether around 70,000 clones are present, roughly 91% being singletons, with the ten largest covering 29%. This CDR3 region has 16 residues. CDR1 LGHNA and CDR2 YSLEER come from the germline V gene. The germline V and J ends were trimmed by 0 bases and 5 bases, with 13 bases remaining between them.

The sequence was collected from a woman older than 75 with active or convalescent COVID-19. Sequences were obtained from peripheral blood. This chain uses TRBV4-3 with TRBJ1-4; tentative D call: TRBD1 (6 bases). CDR3: CASSQDVTGLNEKLFF. CDR3 DNA: TGCGCCAGCAGCCAAGATGTGACAGGTTTAAATGAAAAACTGTTTTTT.